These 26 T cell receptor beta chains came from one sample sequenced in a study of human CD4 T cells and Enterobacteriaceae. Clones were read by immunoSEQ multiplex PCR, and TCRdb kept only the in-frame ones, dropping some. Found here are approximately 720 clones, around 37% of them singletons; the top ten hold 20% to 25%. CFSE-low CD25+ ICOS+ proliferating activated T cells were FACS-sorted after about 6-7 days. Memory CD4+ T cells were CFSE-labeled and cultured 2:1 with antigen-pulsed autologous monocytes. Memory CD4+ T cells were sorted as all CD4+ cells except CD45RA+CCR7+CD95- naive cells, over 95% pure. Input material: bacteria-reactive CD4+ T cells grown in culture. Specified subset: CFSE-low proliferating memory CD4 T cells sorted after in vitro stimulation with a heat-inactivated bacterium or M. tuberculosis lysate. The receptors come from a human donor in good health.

The DNA for the CDR3 is TGTGCCAGCAGCTCTAGCGGGAGGGCCACCGGGGAGCTGTTTTTT. It yields the protein CASSSSGRATGELFF. The chain couples TRBV5-5 to TRBJ2-2; 12 bases line up with TRBD2. Germline lookup yields CDR1 SGHKS and CDR2 YYEKEE (reference sequence). The J segment lost 4 bases and the V segment lost 3 bases, leaving 1 base of the junction unmatched. CDR3 length equals 15 residues.

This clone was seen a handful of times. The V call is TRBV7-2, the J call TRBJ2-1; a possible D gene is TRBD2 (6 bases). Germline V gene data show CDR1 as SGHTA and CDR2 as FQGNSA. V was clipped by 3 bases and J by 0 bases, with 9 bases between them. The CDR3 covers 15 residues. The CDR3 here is CASSFLTSSYNEQFF. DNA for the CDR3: TGTGCCAGCAGCTTTTTGACTAGCTCCTACAATGAGCAGTTCTTC.

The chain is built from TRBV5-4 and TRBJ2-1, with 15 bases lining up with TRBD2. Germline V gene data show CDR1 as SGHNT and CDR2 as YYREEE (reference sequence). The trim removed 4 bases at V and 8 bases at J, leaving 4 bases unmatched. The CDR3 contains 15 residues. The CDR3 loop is CASSRGLAGGDEQFF. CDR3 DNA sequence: TGTGCCAGCAGCAGGGGACTAGCGGGGGGCGATGAGCAGTTCTTC.

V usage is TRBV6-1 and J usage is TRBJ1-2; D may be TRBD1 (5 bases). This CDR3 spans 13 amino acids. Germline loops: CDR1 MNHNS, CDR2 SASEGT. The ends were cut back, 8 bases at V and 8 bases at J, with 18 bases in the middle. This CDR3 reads CASLGLGGDGYTF. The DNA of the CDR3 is TGTGCCAGCCTCGGGTTGGGGGGGGACGGCTACACCTTC.

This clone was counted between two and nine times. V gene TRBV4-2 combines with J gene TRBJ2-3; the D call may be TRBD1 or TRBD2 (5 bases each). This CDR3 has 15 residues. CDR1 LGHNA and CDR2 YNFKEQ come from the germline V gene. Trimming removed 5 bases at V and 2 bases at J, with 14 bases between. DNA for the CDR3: TGTGCCAGCAGCTTCCGGGACCGCCACACAGATACGCAGTATTTT. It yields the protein CASSFRDRHTDTQYF.

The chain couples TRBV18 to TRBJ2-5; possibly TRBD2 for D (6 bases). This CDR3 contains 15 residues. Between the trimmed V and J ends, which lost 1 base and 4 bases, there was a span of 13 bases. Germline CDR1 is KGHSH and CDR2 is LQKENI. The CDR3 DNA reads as TGTGCCAGCTCACCACTGCCACAGGAGGGAGAGACCCAGTACTTC. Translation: CASSPLPQEGETQYF. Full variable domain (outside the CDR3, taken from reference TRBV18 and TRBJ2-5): NAGVMQNPRHLVRRRGQEARLRCSPMKGHSHVYWYRQLPEEGLKFMVYLQKENIIDESGMPKERFSAEFPKEGPSILRIQQVVRGDSAAYFCASSPLPQEGETQYFGPGTRLLVL.

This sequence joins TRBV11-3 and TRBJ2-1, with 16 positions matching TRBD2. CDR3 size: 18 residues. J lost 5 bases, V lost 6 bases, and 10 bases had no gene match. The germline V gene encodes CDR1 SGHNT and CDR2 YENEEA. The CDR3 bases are TGTGCCAGCAGTTTCGCCGGGACTAGCGGGGGGGCCGACAATGAGCAGTTCTTC. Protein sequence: CASSFAGTSGGADNEQFF.

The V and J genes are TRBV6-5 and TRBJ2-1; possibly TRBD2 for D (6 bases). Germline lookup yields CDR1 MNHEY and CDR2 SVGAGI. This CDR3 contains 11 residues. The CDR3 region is CATGGFNEQFF. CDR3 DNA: TGTGCAACCGGAGGGTTCAATGAGCAGTTCTTC.

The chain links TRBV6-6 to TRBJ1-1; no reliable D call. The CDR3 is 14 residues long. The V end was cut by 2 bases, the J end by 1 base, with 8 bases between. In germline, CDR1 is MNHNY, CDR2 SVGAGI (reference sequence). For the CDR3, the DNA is TGTGCCAGCAGTTACGAACAGAGGAACACTGAAGCTTTCTTT. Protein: CASSYEQRNTEAFF.

In DNA form, the CDR3 reads TGTGCCAGCAGTCATACAGGAAACAATCAGCCCCAGCATTTT. Translation: CASSHTGNNQPQHF. The V call is TRBV2, the J call TRBJ1-5; possible D gene TRBD1, 5 bases. V was cut by 5 bases and J by 3 bases, with 11 bases left in between. The CDR3 has 14 amino acids. CDR1 and CDR2 from the germline V gene are SNHLY and FYNNEI. Using reference TRBV2 and TRBJ1-5 for the parts outside the CDR3, the full variable domain is EPEVTQTPSHQVTQMGQEVILRCVPISNHLYFYWYRQILGQKVEFLVSFYNNEISEKSEIFDDQFSVERPDGSNFTLKIRSTKLEDSAMYFCASSHTGNNQPQHFGDGTRLSIL.

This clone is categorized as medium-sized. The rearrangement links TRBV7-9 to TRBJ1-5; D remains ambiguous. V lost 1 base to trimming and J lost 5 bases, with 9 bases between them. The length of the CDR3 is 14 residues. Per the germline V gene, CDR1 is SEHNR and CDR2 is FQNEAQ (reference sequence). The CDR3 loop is CASSLEGSYQPQHF. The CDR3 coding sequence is TGTGCCAGCAGCTTAGAAGGGTCGTATCAGCCCCAGCATTTT.

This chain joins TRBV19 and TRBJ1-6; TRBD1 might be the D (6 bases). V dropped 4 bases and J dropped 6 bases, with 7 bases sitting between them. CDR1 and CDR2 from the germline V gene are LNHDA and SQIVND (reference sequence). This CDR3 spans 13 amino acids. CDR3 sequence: CASSNRVNSPLHF. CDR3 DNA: TGTGCCAGTAGTAACAGGGTTAATTCACCCCTCCACTTT.

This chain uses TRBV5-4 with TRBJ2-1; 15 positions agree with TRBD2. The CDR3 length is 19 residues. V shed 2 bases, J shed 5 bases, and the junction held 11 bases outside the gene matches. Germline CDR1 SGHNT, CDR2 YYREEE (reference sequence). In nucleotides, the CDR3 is TGTGCCAGCAGCTTAGTTGGGACTAGCGGGGGGTCAAATAACAATGAGCAGTTCTTC. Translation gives CASSLVGTSGGSNNNEQFF.

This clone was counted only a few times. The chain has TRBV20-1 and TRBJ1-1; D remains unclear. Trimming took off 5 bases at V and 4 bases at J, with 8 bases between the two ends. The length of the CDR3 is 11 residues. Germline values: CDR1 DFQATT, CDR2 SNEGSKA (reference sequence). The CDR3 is CSAVKSTEAFF. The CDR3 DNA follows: TGCAGTGCTGTGAAGAGCACTGAAGCTTTCTTT.

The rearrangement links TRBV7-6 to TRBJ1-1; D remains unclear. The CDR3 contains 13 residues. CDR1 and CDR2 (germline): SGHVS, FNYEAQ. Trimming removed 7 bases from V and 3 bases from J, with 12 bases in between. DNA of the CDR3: TGTGCCAGCACCACCCCTAGATACACTGAAGCTTTCTTT. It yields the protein CASTTPRYTEAFF.

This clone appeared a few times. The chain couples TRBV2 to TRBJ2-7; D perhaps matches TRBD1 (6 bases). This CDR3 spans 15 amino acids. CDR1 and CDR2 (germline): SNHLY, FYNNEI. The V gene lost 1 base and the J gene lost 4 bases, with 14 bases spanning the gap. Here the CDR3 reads CASSEVSRGSYEQYF. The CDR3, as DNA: TGTGCCAGCAGTGAAGTAAGCAGGGGTTCGTACGAGCAGTACTTC.

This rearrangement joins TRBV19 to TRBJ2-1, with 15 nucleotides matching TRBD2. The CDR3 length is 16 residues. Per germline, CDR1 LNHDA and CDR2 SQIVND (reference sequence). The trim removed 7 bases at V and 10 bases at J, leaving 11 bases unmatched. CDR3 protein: CASTLRGLAGGGEQFF. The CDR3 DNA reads TGTGCCAGTACTCTCAGGGGACTAGCGGGAGGCGGCGAGCAGTTCTTC. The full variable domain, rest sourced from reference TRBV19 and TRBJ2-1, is DGGITQSPKYLFRKEGQNVTLSCEQNLNHDAMYWYRQDPGQGLRLIYYSQIVNDFQKGDIAEGYSVSREKKESFPLTVTSAQKNPTAFYLCASTLRGLAGGGEQFFGPGTRLTVL.

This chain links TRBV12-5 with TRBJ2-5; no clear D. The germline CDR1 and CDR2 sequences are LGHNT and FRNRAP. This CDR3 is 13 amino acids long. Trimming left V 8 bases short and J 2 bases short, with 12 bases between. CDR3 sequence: CASQPDPQETQYF. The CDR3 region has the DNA TGTGCTAGTCAACCGGACCCGCAAGAGACCCAGTACTTC. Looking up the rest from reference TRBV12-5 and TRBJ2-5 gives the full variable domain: DARVTQTPRHKVTEMGQEVTMRCQPILGHNTVFWYRQTMMQGLELLAYFRNRAPLDDSGMPKDRFSAEMPDATLATLKIQPSEPRDSAVYFCASQPDPQETQYFGPGTRLLVL.

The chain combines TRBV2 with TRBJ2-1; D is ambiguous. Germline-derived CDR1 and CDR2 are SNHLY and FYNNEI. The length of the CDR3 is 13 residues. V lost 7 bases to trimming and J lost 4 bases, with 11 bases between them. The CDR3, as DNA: TGTGCCAGCAATGGTGGTCCGTACAATGAGCAGTTCTTC. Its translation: CASNGGPYNEQFF. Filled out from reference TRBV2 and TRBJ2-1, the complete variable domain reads EPEVTQTPSHQVTQMGQEVILRCVPISNHLYFYWYRQILGQKVEFLVSFYNNEISEKSEIFDDQFSVERPDGSNFTLKIRSTKLEDSAMYFCASNGGPYNEQFFGPGTRLTVL.

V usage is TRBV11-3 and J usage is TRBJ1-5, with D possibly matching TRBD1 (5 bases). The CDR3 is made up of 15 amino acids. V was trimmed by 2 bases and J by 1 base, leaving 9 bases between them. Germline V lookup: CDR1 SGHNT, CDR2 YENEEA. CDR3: CASSLFRGSNQPQHF. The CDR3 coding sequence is TGTGCCAGCAGCTTATTTCGGGGCAGCAATCAGCCCCAGCATTTT.

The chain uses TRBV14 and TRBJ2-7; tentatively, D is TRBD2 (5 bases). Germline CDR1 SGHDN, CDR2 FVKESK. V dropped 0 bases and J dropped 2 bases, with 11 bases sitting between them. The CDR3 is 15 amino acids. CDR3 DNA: TGTGCCAGCAGCCAAGATCAGAGCGGCGCCTACGAGCAGTACTTC. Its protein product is CASSQDQSGAYEQYF.

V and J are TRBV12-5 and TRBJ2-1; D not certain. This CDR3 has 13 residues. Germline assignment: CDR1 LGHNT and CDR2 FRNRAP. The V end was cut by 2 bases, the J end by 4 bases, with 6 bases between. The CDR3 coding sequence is TGTGCTAGTGGTTTGACAGATTACAATGAGCAGTTCTTC. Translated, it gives CASGLTDYNEQFF. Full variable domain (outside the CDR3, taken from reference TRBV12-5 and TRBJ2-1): DARVTQTPRHKVTEMGQEVTMRCQPILGHNTVFWYRQTMMQGLELLAYFRNRAPLDDSGMPKDRFSAEMPDATLATLKIQPSEPRDSAVYFCASGLTDYNEQFFGPGTRLTVL.

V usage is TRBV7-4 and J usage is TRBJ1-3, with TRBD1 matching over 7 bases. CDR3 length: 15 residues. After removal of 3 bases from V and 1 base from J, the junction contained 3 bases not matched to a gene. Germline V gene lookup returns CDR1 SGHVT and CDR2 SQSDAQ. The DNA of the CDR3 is TGTGCCAGCAGCTTCGACAGGGTATCTGGAAACACCATATATTTT. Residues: CASSFDRVSGNTIYF.

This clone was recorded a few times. CDR3 in DNA: TGTGCCAGCAGCTTATCATCAGGACTAGTTCTTTCCGGGGAGCTGTTTTTT. It encodes CASSLSSGLVLSGELFF. The rearrangement joins TRBV5-5 to TRBJ2-2; 7 nucleotides match TRBD2. V was pared by 2 bases and J by 6 bases, with 13 bases of the junction left unmatched. The CDR3 has 17 residues. Germline V gene sequence: CDR1 SGHKS, CDR2 YYEKEE (reference sequence).

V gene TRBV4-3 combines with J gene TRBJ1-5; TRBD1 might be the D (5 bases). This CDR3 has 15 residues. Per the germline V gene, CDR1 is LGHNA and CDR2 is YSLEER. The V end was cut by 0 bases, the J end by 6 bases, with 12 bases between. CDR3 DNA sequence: TGCGCCAGCAGCCAAGATCAGGGTTGGGGTCAGCCCCAGCATTTT. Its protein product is CASSQDQGWGQPQHF.

The CDR3 DNA reads TGTGCCAGCAGACGTAGCGGGGGGCTTCAAGAGACCCAGTACTTC. It codes for CASRRSGGLQETQYF. The chain combines TRBV12-2 with TRBJ2-5; TRBD2 is the table's D call and was not checked against the DNA. TRBV12-2 is an annotated pseudogene. There are 15 residues in the CDR3.